The 4 T cell receptor beta chains presented below share a single source sample, sequenced in a study of cytotoxic CD8 clonotypes in ibrutinib-treated CLL. Method: immunoSEQ multiplex PCR; TCRdb's copy keeps in-frame clones and lacks some. The sample lists 200,000 to 250,000 clones, more than 65% seen once, with approximately 6% in the top ten. Sequenced here: PBMCs, sampled after 12 months of ibrutinib treatment. The origin of the receptors is a human donor with chronic lymphocytic leukemia.

The genes are TRBV4-2 and TRBJ2-1, with 9 bases fitting TRBD2. Germline V CDR1 and CDR2: LGHNA, YNFKEQ. The V and J ends lost 4 bases and 6 bases, in that order; junction bases with no gene match: 13. The CDR3 length is 17 residues. The CDR3 nucleotides are TGTGCCAGCAGCCCACTAAAGACTAGCGGAAGGCGCAATGAGCAGTTCTTC. It specifies CASSPLKTSGRRNEQFF.

V is TRBV29-1 and J is TRBJ1-2; D not resolved. CDR1 and CDR2 from the germline V gene are SQVTM and ANQGSEA. CDR3 size: 12 residues. Trimming removed 7 bases from V and 4 bases from J, with 13 bases in between. CDR3 protein: CSAPSGFYGYTF. In DNA form, the CDR3 reads TGCAGCGCCCCCTCTGGGTTCTATGGCTACACCTTC.

This clone was seen a single time. The J gene is TRBJ2-7, the V gene TRBV6-5, with 7 positions matching TRBD1. V was clipped by 8 bases and J by 3 bases; unmatched bases: 7. The CDR3 consists of 13 residues. Germline V gene lookup returns CDR1 MNHEY and CDR2 SVGAGI. The CDR3 sequence is CASRRAGGYEQYF. CDR3 bases: TGTGCCAGCCGAAGAGCAGGGGGCTACGAGCAGTACTTC.

The CDR3 spells CASRTWGLTEAFF. The CDR3 DNA follows: TGTGCCAGCAGAACGTGGGGGCTCACTGAAGCTTTCTTT. The chain carries TRBV27 and TRBJ1-1; D perhaps matches TRBD1 (6 bases). V gave up 6 bases and J gave up 4 bases, with 12 bases separating them. Germline V gene lookup returns CDR1 MNHEY and CDR2 SMNVEV (reference sequence). The CDR3 has 13 residues.